This section outlines one T cell receptor (beta chain) sequence together with its context. The data were produced by immunoSEQ multiplex PCR, yet TCRdb's version contains in-frame clones alone and is incomplete. The table shows about 130,000 clones, with 75% to 85% occurring only once. Trimming took 8 bases from V and 4 from J; bases not matched to a gene: 11. The CDR3 contains 16 residues. Germline-derived CDR1 and CDR2 are MNHEY and SVGEGT. The source of the sample is a study of blood T cell repertoires in COVID-19. The J gene is TRBJ1-5, the V gene TRBV6-2 or TRBV6-3, with TRBD1 identical over 10 bases. Sequenced: peripheral blood. This TCR derives from a woman aged 50 to 65 with acute or convalescent COVID-19. The DNA for the CDR3 is TGTGCCAGCCGCCCCAGTCCGGGACAGGGGAATCAGCCCCAGCATTTT. Translating it yields CASRPSPGQGNQPQHF.